Described below is a single T cell receptor beta chain sequence and its context. As yet, its antigen is unknown. This record belongs to a study of monozygotic twins with inflammatory bowel disease. Germline V gene lookup returns CDR1 MNHNS and CDR2 SASEGT. The CDR3 totals 13 residues. Overall study results and limits: Variability may have been added to patient repertoires by differing immunosuppressive treatments. IBD patients exhibited fewer clonotypes shared with other individuals than healthy twins, particularly with disease activity. The results supported no single strong signal or clonotype associated with IBD.

TCRdb reprocessed the 5' RACE reads; each CDR3 protein has one entry and no DNA is given. The table lists some 450,000 distinct CDR3 sequences. The blood volume drawn from each donor was about 2.5 ml. Sequencing was carried out using blood. V usage is TRBV6-1 and J usage is TRBJ1-5. The receptor was derived from a human donor with ulcerative colitis or Crohn's disease, or a healthy co-twin of an affected twin (not recorded which). CDR3 residues: CASSPNRHQHQHF.